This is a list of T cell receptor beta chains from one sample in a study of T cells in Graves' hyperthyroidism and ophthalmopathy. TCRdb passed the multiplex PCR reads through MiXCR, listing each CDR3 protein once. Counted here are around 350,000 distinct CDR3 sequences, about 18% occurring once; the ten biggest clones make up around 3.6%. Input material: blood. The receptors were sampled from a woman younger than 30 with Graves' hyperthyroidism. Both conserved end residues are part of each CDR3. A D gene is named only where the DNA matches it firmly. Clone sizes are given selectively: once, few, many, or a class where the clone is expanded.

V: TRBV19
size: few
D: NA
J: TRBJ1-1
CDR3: CASSYMALGTEAFF
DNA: TGTGCCAGTAGTTATATGGCCTTGGGGACTGAAGCTTTCTTT

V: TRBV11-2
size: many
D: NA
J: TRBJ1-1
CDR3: CASRLTTTRPEAFF
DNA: TGTGCCAGCAGGTTGACCACGACCAGGCCTGAAGCTTTCTTT

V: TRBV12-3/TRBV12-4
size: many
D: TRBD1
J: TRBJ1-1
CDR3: CASSRTGELYTEAFF
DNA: TGTGCCAGCAGTCGGACAGGGGAGTTGTACACTGAAGCTTTCTTT

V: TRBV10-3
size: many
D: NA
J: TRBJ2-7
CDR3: CAIRGAASYEQYF
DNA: TGTGCCATCAGAGGGGCGGCCTCCTACGAGCAGTACTTC

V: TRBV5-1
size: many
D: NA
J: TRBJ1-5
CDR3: CASSLGQKDQPQHF
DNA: TGCGCCAGCAGCTTGGGGCAAAAAGATCAGCCCCAGCATTTT

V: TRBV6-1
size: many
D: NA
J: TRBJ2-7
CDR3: CASSAEASSSYEQYF
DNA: TGTGCCAGCAGTGCGGAAGCGTCCAGCTCCTACGAGCAGTACTTC

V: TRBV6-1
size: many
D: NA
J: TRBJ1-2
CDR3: CASSFRRGVNYGYTF
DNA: TGTGCCAGCAGCTTCAGGCGCGGGGTTAACTATGGCTACACCTTC

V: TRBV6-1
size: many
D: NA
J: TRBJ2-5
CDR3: CASSDAVDSQETQYF
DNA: TGTGCCAGCAGCGATGCCGTGGACAGCCAAGAGACCCAGTACTTC

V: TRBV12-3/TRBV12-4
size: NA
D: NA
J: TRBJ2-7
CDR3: CASSYDSLRQYF
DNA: TGTGCCAGCAGTTACGACAGCCTGCGGCAGTACTTC

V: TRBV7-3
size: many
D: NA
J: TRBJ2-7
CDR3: CASSPGGGRDEQYF
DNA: TGTGCCAGCAGCCCTGGGGGGGGGCGGGACGAGCAGTACTTC

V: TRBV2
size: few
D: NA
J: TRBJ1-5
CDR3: CASRSRINQPQHF
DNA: TGTGCCAGCAGGTCCCGGATAAATCAGCCCCAGCATTTT

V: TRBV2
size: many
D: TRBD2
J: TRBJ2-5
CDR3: CASGAGRAETQYF
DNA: TGTGCCAGCGGGGCAGGGAGGGCAGAGACCCAGTACTTC

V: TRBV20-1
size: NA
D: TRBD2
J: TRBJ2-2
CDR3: CSARDLIAGVRGTGELFF
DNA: TGCAGTGCTAGAGATCTGATAGCGGGGGTCCGGGGCACCGGGGAGCTGTTTTTT

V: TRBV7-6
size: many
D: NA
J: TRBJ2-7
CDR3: CASSLAVGLNSYEQYF
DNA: TGTGCCAGCAGCTTAGCGGTGGGGTTAAACTCCTACGAGCAGTACTTC

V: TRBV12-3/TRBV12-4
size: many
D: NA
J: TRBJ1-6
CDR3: CASSLGRPSSYNSPLHF
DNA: TGTGCCAGCAGTTTAGGGCGGCCGAGCTCCTATAATTCACCCCTCCACTTT

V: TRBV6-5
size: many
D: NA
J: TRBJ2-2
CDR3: CASSYTRTENTGELFF
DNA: TGTGCCAGCAGTTATACTAGGACAGAGAACACCGGGGAGCTGTTTTTT

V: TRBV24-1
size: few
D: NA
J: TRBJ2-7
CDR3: CATSDLWGSSYEQYF
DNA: TGTGCCACCAGTGATTTGTGGGGGAGCTCCTACGAGCAGTACTTC